This TCR beta chain was recorded in a study of T cell changes during pregnancy in multiple sclerosis (dated by TCRdb to between 2018 and 2021). With respect to the entire study: In women with multiple sclerosis, the researchers looked at how the T cell repertoire shifted as pregnancy progressed.

Of note for this clone: Its binding antigen is unknown. Base qualities are not recorded, but no much larger clone differs from it by a single base.

The germline V gene supplies CDR1 SGDLS and CDR2 YYNGEE. The V and J ends are trimmed by 3 bases and 2 bases, leaving 11 bases between them. The CDR3 measures 14 amino acids from cysteine to phenylalanine. Here the CDR3 DNA is all that survives: 42 bases in frame from base 1. Libraries were prepared through the immunoSEQ multiplex PCR assay. TCRdb provides this immuneACCESS table in a form limited to in-frame rearrangements. Some clones are lacking; in checked studies, under half of them reflect an unresolved V gene, and why the rest are absent is not known. This sample is represented by about 40,000 clones; roughly 93% of them were singletons. The top ten clonotypes cover about 0.8% of the sample.

The sequence came from a female donor with multiple sclerosis, enrolled in a pregnancy study. This material consisted of CD4+ T cells from peripheral blood mononuclear cells, taken before pregnancy. The rearranged segments are TRBV9 and TRBJ1-1; a tentative D call is TRBD1 (6 bases match). The CDR3 loop reads CASSAAGDNTEAFF. The DNA is as follows: TGTGCCAGCAGCGCAGCAGGGGACAACACTGAAGCTTTCTTT.